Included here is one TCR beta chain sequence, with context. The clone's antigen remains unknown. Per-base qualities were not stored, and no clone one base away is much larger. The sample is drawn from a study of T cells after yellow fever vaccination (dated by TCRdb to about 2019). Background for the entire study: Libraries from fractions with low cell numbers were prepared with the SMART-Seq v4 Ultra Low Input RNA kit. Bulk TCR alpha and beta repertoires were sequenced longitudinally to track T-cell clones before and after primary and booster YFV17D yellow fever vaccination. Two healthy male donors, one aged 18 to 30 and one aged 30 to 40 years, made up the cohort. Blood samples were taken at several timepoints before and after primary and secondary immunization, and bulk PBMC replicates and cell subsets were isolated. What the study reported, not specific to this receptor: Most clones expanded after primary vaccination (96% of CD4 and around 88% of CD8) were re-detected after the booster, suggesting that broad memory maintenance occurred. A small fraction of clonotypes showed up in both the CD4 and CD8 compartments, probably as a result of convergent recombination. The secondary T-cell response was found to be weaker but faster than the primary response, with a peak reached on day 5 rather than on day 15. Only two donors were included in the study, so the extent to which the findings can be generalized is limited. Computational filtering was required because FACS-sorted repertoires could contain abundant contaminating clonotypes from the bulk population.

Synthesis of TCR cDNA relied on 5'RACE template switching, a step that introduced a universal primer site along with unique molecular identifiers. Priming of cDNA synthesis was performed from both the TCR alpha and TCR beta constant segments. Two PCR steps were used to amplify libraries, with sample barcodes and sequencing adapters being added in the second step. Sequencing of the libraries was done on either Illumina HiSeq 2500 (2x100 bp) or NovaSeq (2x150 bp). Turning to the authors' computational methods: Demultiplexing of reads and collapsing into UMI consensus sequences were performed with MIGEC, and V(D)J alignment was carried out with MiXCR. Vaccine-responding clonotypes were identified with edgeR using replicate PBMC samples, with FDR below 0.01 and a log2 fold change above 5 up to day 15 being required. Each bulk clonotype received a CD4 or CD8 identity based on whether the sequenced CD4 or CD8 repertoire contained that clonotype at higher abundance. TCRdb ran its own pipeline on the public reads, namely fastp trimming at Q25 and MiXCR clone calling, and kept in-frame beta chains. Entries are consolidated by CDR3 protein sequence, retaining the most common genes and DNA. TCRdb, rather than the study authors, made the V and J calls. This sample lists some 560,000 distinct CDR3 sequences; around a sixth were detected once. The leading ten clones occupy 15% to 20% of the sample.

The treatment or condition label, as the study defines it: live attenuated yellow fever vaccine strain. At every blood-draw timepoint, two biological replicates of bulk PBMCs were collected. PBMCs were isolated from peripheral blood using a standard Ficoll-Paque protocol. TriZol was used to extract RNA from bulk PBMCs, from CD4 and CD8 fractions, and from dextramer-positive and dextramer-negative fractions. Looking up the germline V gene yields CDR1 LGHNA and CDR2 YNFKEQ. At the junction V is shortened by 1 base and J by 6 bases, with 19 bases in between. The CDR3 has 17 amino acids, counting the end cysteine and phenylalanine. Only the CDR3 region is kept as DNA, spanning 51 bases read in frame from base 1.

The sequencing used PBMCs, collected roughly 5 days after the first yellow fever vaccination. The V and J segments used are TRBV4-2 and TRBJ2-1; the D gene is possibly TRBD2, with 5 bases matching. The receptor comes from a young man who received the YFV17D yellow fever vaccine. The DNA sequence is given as TGTGCCAGCAGCCAAGTAGTTCGAGGGTCCGAGACCAATGAGCAGTTCTTC. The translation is CASSQVVRGSETNEQFF.